These 19 T cell receptor beta chains were sequenced from one sample in a study of shared clonotypes between healthy human individuals (dated by TCRdb to the early 2020s). Library method: the immunoSEQ multiplex PCR assay. TCRdb provides this immuneACCESS table in a form limited to in-frame rearrangements. Some clones are lacking; in checked studies, under half of them reflect an unresolved V gene, and why the rest are absent is not known. The sample has about 510,000 clones on record, about 75% of them singletons. The ten most abundant clones make up about 12% of the sample. Sequenced input: PBMCs. The receptors shown here come from a woman aged 40 to 55 in good health. Some clones in this sample may be carry-over from other donors' samples.

This clone has at least ten counts. The rearrangement uses TRBV28 and TRBJ2-5, with a tentative D call TRBD2 (6 bases). The germline V gene encodes CDR1 MDHEN and CDR2 SYDVKM. This CDR3 comprises 13 residues. The V and J ends lost 3 bases and 4 bases respectively, with 9 bases between them. The CDR3 region is CASSLRLGETQYF. The CDR3 bases are TGTGCCAGCAGTTTGCGACTAGGAGAGACCCAGTACTTC.

This clone occurred once. V usage is TRBV2 and J usage is TRBJ2-3, with 9 nucleotides matching TRBD2. The CDR3 is 14 residues long. Losses at the gene ends were 6 bases for V and 8 bases for J; bases not matched to a gene: 9. Germline-derived CDR1 and CDR2 are SNHLY and FYNNEI. As DNA, the CDR3 is TGTGCCAGCAGAGTCGTGACTAGCGGAGGTACGCAGTATTTT. Encoded protein: CASRVVTSGGTQYF.

The gene calls are TRBV27 and TRBJ2-5; D is undetermined. Germline-derived CDR1 and CDR2 are MNHEY and SMNVEV (reference sequence). CDR3 length equals 15 residues. V was trimmed by 3 bases and J by 1 base, leaving 12 bases between them. CDR3 region: CASSFMPNPQETQYF. The CDR3 DNA reads TGTGCCAGCAGTTTCATGCCCAATCCCCAAGAGACCCAGTACTTC.

The chain employs TRBV5-1 and TRBJ1-1, with D perhaps TRBD1 (6 bases). The ends were cut back, 0 bases at V and 11 bases at J, with 26 bases in the middle. Germline-derived CDR1 and CDR2 are SGHRS and YFSETQ. The CDR3 consists of 17 residues. CDR3 nucleotides: TGCGCCAGCAGCTTGGCTGCTGACAGGAATCGGCCTCATTGGGCTTTCTTT. This gives the protein CASSLAADRNRPHWAFF. The full variable domain, rest sourced from reference TRBV5-1 and TRBJ1-1, is KAGVTQTPRYLIKTRGQQVTLSCSPISGHRSVSWYQQTPGQGLQFLFEYFSETQRNKGNFPGRFSGRQFSNSRSEMNVSTLELGDSALYLCASSLAADRNRPHWAFFGQGTRLTVV.

This clone has a handful of counts. V and J are TRBV10-1 and TRBJ1-1; D perhaps matches TRBD1 (6 bases). CDR3 length equals 14 residues. Per germline, CDR1 WNHNN and CDR2 SYGVQD (reference sequence). Between the trimmed V and J ends, which lost 3 bases and 5 bases, there was a span of 13 bases. This CDR3 is CASSENVGATEAFF. CDR3 DNA: TGCGCCAGCAGTGAAAACGTGGGGGCAACTGAAGCTTTCTTT.

This sequence joins TRBV21-1 and TRBJ1-3. TRBV21-1 is a pseudogene. The CDR3 length is 15 residues. The CDR3 protein is CASSKGGVSGNTIYF. CDR3 nucleotide sequence: TGTGCCAGCAGCAAAGGCGGAGTCTCTGGAAACACCATATATTTT.

The rearrangement uses TRBV30 and TRBJ2-5; D gene uncertain. Germline V lookup: CDR1 GTSNPN, CDR2 SVGIG (reference sequence). The CDR3 covers 13 residues. The V end lost 7 bases, the J end lost 1 base, and 13 bases lay between the germline ends. The CDR3 DNA is TGTGCCTTCCAGCTAGGCGTCCAAGAGACCCAGTACTTC. Translated: CAFQLGVQETQYF.

The chain has TRBV28 and TRBJ1-1; possible D gene TRBD1, 5 bases. From germline, CDR1 is MDHEN and CDR2 SYDVKM. This CDR3 has 14 amino acids. Trimming stripped 5 bases from V and 6 bases from J, with 16 bases between. The CDR3 loop reads CASSITTALAEAFF. The CDR3 nucleotides read TGTGCCAGCAGTATAACGACAGCTTTGGCTGAAGCTTTCTTT.

Comments on this clone: One end of the junction fails to match germline, which may point to a read error. J is TRBJ2-7 and V is TRBV10-3; 8 nucleotides agree with TRBD2. CDR3 length equals 15 residues. In germline, CDR1 is ENHRY, CDR2 SYGVKD. CDR3 sequence: CATSESGGMSYEQYF. Here the CDR3 DNA reads TGTGCCACCAGTGAGTCGGGAGGGATGTCCTACGAGCAGTACTTC.

V gene TRBV29-1 combines with J gene TRBJ1-2, with 7 bases lining up with TRBD1. The CDR3 extends over 14 amino acids. Germline CDR1 and CDR2: SQVTM and ANQGSEA. Trimming removed 4 bases from V and 4 bases from J; junction bases left unmatched: 9. The CDR3: CSVGQGEVSYGYTF. The DNA for the CDR3 is TGCAGCGTTGGTCAGGGGGAAGTCAGCTATGGCTACACCTTC. The whole variable domain, remainder taken from reference TRBV29-1 and TRBJ1-2, is SAVISQKPSRDICQRGTSLTIQCQVDSQVTMMFWYRQQPGQSLTLIATANQGSEATYESGFVIDKFPISRPNLTFSTLTVSNMSPEDSSIYLCSVGQGEVSYGYTFGSGTRLTVV.

This chain uses TRBV30 with TRBJ2-5; possible D gene TRBD2, 5 bases. The CDR3 loop spans 11 amino acids. Trimming stripped 4 bases from V and 5 bases from J, with 8 bases between. Germline values: CDR1 GTSNPN, CDR2 SVGIG (reference sequence). Here the CDR3 reads CAWTRGETQYF. The CDR3 DNA reads as TGTGCCTGGACTCGAGGGGAGACCCAGTACTTC.

The table lists this clone with a few counts. CDR3 sequence: CASRARDGPNTGELFF. The CDR3 nucleotides read TGCGCCAGCAGGGCACGGGACGGACCGAACACCGGGGAGCTGTTTTTT. The chain uses TRBV5-1 and TRBJ2-2; the D call may be TRBD1 or TRBD2 (5 bases each). CDR3 length: 16 amino acids. Deletions cut 5 bases from V and 0 bases from J, with 14 bases between. CDR1 is SGHRS and CDR2 is YFSETQ in the germline V gene.

This clone was counted between two and nine times. A read error is the likely source, as a far larger clone sits one nucleotide away. This sample includes further DNA sequences coding for the same CDR3. The chain employs TRBV19 and TRBJ1-1, with TRBD1 as a possible D gene (6 bases). CDR1 is LNHDA and CDR2 is SQIVND in the germline V gene (reference sequence). The CDR3 length is 15 residues. The CDR3: CASTPQGHLNTEAFF. The CDR3 DNA reads TGCGCCAGTACCCCCCAGGGGCACTTGAACACTGAAGCTTTCTTT.

The chain employs TRBV18 and TRBJ2-7, with TRBD1 identical over 11 bases. After removal of 4 bases from V and 4 bases from J, the junction contained 3 bases not matched to a gene. The CDR3 has 14 residues. The germline V gene has CDR1 KGHSH and CDR2 LQKENI. The chain's CDR3 is CASSRTGGGYEQYF. CDR3 DNA: TGTGCCAGCTCACGGACAGGGGGCGGGTACGAGCAGTACTTC.

This clone has a count of ten or more. The chain combines TRBV7-8 with TRBJ2-1, with 7 bases that match TRBD1. V was clipped by 5 bases and J by 9 bases; unmatched bases: 10. CDR3 size: 14 residues. The germline V gene encodes CDR1 SGHVS and CDR2 FQNEAQ. CDR3 DNA sequence: TGTGCCAGCAGCCCACTGTGGGACAGTCTTGAGCAGTTCTTC. This sequence encodes CASSPLWDSLEQFF.

The chain is built from TRBV6-1 and TRBJ2-4; D is ambiguous. The CDR3 contains 14 residues. The germline V gene has CDR1 MNHNS and CDR2 SASEGT. V was clipped by 1 base and J by 0 bases, with 4 bases between them. Here the CDR3 reads CASSEGVAKNIQYF. The CDR3 DNA reads as TGTGCCAGCAGTGAAGGGGTAGCCAAAAACATTCAGTACTTC.

This chain links TRBV11-3 with TRBJ2-1, with 10 bases fitting TRBD1. The germline gives CDR1 SGHNT, CDR2 YENEEA. CDR3 length: 15 amino acids. The V and J ends lost 5 bases and 7 bases, in that order; junction bases with no gene match: 8. The CDR3 loop is CASSQQPGQGNEQFF. The CDR3 nucleotides are TGTGCCAGCAGCCAGCAACCGGGACAGGGGAATGAGCAGTTCTTC.

This clone occurred many times. V and J are TRBV7-9 and TRBJ1-2, with 9 bases lining up with TRBD1. Germline V CDR1 and CDR2: SEHNR, FQNEAQ (reference sequence). The CDR3 is 13 amino acids. The V gene end was trimmed by 7 bases and the J gene end by 7 bases; junction bases not matched to a gene: 7. The CDR3: CASNPTGGIGYTF. In nucleotides, the CDR3 is TGTGCCAGCAACCCGACAGGGGGTATTGGCTACACCTTC. Full variable domain (missing parts from reference TRBV7-9 and TRBJ1-2): DTGVSQNPRHKITKRGQNVTFRCDPISEHNRLYWYRQTLGQGPEFLTYFQNEAQLEKSRLLSDRFSAERPKGSFSTLEIQRTEQGDSAMYLCASNPTGGIGYTFGSGTRLTVV.

This clone was picked up one time. The V and J genes are TRBV7-3 and TRBJ2-1, with 7 bases fitting TRBD2. Germline trimming cut 1 base from V and 10 bases from J; bases unmatched to any gene: 13. The germline V gene encodes CDR1 SGHTA and CDR2 FQGTGA. The length of the CDR3 is 16 residues. This CDR3 reads CASSLSGGSSLAEQFF. The CDR3 nucleotides read TGTGCCAGCAGCTTAAGCGGCGGGAGTAGTCTGGCGGAGCAGTTCTTC.